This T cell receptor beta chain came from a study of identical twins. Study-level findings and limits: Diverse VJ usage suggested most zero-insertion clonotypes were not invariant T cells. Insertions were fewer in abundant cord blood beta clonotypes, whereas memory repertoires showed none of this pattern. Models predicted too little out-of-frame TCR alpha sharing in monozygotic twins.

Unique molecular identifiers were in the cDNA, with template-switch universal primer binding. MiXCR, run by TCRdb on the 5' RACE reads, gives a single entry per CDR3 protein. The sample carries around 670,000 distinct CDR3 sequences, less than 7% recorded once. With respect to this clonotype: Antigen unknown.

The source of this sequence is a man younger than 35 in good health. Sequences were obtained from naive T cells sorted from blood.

CDR3 nucleotide sequence: TGCAGTGCTGGGCCGACAGTTTACAATGAGCAGTTCTTC. It encodes CSAGPTVYNEQFF. The chain is built from TRBV20-1 and TRBJ2-1; tentatively, D is TRBD1 (5 bases). The germline CDR1 and CDR2 sequences are DFQATT and SNEGSKA (reference sequence). V was cut by 5 bases and J by 4 bases, with 12 bases left in between. The CDR3 is 13 amino acids.